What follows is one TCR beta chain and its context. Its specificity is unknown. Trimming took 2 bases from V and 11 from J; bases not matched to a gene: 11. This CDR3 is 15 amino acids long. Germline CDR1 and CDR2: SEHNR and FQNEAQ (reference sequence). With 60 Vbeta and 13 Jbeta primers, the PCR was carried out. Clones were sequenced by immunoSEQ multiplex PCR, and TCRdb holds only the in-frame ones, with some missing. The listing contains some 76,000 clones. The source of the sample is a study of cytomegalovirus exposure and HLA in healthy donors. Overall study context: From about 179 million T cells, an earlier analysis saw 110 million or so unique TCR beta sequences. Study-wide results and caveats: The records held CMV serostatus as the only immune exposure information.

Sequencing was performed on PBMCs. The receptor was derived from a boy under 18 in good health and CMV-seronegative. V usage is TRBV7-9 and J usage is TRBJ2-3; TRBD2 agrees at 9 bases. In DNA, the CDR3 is TGTGCCAGCAGCTTATCGGCTAGCGGGGCGAATAAGCAGTATTTT. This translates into CASSLSASGANKQYF.